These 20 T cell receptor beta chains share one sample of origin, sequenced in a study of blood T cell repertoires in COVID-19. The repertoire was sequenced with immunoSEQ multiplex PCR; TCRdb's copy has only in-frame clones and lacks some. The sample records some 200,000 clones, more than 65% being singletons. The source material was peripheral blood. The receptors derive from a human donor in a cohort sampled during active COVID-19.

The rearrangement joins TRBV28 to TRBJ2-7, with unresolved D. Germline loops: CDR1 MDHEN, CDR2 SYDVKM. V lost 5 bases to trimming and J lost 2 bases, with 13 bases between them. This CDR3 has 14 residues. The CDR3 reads CASSPVGPPYEQYF. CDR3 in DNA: TGTGCCAGCAGTCCCGTGGGCCCCCCCTACGAGCAGTACTTC.

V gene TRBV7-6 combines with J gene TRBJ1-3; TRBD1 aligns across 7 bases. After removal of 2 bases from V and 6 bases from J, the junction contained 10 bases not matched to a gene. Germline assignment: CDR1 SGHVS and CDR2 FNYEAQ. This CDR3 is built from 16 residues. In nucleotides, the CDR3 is TGTGCCAGCAGCTTAACGAGGGGGCAGGGTGCAAACACCATATATTTT. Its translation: CASSLTRGQGANTIYF.

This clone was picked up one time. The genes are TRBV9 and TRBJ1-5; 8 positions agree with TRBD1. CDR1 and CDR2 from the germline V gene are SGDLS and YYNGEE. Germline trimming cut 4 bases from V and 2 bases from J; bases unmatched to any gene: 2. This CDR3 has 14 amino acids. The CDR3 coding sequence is TGTGCCAGCAGCCCAGGGGGCGGCAATCAGCCCCAGCATTTT. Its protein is CASSPGGGNQPQHF. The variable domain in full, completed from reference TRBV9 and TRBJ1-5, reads DSGVTQTPKHLITATGQRVTLRCSPRSGDLSVYWYQQSLDQGLQFLIQYYNGEERAKGNILERFSAQQFPDLHSELNLSSLELGDSALYFCASSPGGGNQPQHFGDGTRLSIL.

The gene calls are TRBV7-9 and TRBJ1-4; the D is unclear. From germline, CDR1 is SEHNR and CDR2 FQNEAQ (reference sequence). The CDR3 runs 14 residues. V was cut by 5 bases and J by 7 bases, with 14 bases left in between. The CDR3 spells CASSLGVGGEKLFF. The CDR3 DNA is TGTGCCAGCAGCCTCGGGGTCGGTGGTGAAAAACTGTTTTTT.

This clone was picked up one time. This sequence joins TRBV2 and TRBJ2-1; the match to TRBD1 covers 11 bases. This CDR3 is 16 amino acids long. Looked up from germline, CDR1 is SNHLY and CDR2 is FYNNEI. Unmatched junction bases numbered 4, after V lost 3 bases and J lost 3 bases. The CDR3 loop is CASSDRGTGGYNEQFF. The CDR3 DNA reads TGTGCCAGCAGTGATAGGGGGACAGGGGGCTACAATGAGCAGTTCTTC.

The CDR3 spells CARLTSTEAFF. CDR3 nucleotide sequence: TGTGCCAGGTTAACATCAACTGAAGCTTTCTTT. The V and J genes are TRBV19 and TRBJ1-1; D remains unclear. V was trimmed by 9 bases and J by 5 bases, leaving 10 bases between them. The CDR3 is 11 residues long. Germline lookup yields CDR1 LNHDA and CDR2 SQIVND (reference sequence).

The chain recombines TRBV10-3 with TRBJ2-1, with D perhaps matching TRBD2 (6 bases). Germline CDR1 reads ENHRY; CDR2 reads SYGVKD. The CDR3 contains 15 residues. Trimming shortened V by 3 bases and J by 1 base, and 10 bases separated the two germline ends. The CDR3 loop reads CAISDGSLSYNEQFF. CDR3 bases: TGTGCCATCAGTGACGGGAGTTTGTCCTACAATGAGCAGTTCTTC.

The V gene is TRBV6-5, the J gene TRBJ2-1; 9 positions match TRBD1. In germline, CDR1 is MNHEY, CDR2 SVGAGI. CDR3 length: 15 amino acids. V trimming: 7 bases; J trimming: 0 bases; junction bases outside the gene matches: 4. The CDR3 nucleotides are TGTGCCAGCACTCTGGACAGGGGCTCCTACAATGAGCAGTTCTTC. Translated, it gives CASTLDRGSYNEQFF.

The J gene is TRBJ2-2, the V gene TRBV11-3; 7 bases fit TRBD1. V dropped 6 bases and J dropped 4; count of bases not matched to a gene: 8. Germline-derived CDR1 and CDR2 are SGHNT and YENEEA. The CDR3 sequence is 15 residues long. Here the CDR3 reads CASRKWDRRTGELFF. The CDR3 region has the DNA TGTGCCAGCAGGAAATGGGACAGACGCACCGGGGAGCTGTTTTTT.

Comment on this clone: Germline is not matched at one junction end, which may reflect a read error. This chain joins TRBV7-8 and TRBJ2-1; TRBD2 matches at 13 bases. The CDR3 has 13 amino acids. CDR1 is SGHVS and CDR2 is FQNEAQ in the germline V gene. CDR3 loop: CASSLGLAGRWVF. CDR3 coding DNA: TGTGCCAGCAGCTTGGGACTAGCGGGAAGGTGGGTCTTC.

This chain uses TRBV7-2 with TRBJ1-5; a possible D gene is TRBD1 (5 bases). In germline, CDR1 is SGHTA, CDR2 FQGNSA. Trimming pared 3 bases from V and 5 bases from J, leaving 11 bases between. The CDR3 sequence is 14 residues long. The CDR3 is CASSLVRVDQPQHF. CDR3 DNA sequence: TGTGCCAGCAGCTTGGTCAGGGTCGATCAGCCCCAGCATTTT.

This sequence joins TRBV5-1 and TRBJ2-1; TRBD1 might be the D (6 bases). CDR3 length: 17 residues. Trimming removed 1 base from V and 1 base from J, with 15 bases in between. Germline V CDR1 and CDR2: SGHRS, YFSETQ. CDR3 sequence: CASSLQYRVVSYNEQFF. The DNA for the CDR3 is TGCGCCAGCAGCTTGCAATACAGGGTTGTTTCCTACAATGAGCAGTTCTTC. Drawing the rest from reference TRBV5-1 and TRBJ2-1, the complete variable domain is KAGVTQTPRYLIKTRGQQVTLSCSPISGHRSVSWYQQTPGQGLQFLFEYFSETQRNKGNFPGRFSGRQFSNSRSEMNVSTLELGDSALYLCASSLQYRVVSYNEQFFGPGTRLTVL.

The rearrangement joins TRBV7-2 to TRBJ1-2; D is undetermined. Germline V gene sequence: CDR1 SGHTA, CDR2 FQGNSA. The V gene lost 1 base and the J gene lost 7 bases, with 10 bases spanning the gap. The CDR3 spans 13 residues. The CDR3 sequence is CASSLVSPGGYTF. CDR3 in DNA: TGTGCCAGCAGCTTAGTGAGCCCGGGTGGCTACACCTTC.

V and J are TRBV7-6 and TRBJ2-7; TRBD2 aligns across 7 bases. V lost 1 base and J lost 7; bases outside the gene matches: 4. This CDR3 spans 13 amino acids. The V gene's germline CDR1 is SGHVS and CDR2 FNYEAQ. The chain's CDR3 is CASSLVGGKEQYF. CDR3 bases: TGTGCCAGCAGCTTAGTGGGGGGGAAAGAGCAGTACTTC.

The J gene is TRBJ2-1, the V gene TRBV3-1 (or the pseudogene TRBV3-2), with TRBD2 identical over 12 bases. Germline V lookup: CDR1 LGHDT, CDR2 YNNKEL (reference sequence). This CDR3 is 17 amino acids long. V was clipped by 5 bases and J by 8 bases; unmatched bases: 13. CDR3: CASSKEWASGRADEQFF. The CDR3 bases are TGTGCCAGCAGCAAGGAGTGGGCTAGCGGGAGGGCTGATGAGCAGTTCTTC.

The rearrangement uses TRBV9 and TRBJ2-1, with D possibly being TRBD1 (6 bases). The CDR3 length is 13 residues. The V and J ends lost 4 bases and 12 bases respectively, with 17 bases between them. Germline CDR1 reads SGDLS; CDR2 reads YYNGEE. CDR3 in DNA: TGTGCCAGCAGCCCTCGACAGGAACGAGGGCAGTTCTTC. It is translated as CASSPRQERGQFF. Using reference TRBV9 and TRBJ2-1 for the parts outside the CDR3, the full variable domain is DSGVTQTPKHLITATGQRVTLRCSPRSGDLSVYWYQQSLDQGLQFLIQYYNGEERAKGNILERFSAQQFPDLHSELNLSSLELGDSALYFCASSPRQERGQFFGPGTRLTVL.

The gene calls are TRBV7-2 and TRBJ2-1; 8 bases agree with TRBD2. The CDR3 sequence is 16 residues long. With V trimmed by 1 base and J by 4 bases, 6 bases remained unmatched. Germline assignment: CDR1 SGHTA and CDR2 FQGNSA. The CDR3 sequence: CASSLGSGRGYNEQFF. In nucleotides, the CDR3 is TGTGCCAGCAGCTTAGGATCCGGGAGGGGGTACAATGAGCAGTTCTTC. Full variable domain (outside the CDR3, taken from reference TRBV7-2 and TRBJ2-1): GAGVSQSPSNKVTEKGKDVELRCDPISGHTALYWYRQSLGQGLEFLIYFQGNSAPDKSGLPSDRFSAERTGGSVSTLTIQRTQQEDSAVYLCASSLGSGRGYNEQFFGPGTRLTVL.

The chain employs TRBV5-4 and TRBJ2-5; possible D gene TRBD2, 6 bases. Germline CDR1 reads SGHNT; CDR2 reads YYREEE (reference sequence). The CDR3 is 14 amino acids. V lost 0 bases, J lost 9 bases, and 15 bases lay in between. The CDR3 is CASSLGLDKRAQYF. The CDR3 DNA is TGTGCCAGCAGCTTGGGACTAGACAAGAGAGCCCAGTACTTC.

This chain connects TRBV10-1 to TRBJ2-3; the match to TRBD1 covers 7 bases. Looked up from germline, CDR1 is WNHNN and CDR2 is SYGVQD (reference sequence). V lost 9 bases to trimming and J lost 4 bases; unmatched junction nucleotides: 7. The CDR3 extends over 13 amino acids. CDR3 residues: CARRQGMADTQYF. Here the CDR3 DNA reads TGCGCCAGACGACAGGGAATGGCAGATACGCAGTATTTT.

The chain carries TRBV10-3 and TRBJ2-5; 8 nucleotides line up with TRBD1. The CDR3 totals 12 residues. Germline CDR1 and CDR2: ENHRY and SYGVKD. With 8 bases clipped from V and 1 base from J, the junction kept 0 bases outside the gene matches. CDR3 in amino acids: CAIGQGQETQYF. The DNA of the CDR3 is TGTGCCATCGGACAGGGCCAAGAGACCCAGTACTTC.